The 27 T cell receptor beta chains below come from one sample, sequenced in a study of cytomegalovirus exposure and HLA in healthy donors. The PCR made use of 60 Vbeta and 13 Jbeta primers. Clones were read by immunoSEQ multiplex PCR, and TCRdb kept only the in-frame ones, dropping some. The sample shows around 200,000 clones, around 86% of them seen only once. The sample consisted of PBMCs. These receptors came from a young woman in good health and CMV-seronegative.

The chain employs TRBV29-1 and TRBJ1-2, with D possibly being TRBD1 (5 bases). There are 13 residues in the CDR3. Germline values: CDR1 SQVTM, CDR2 ANQGSEA. V lost 4 bases, J lost 7 bases, and 16 bases lay in between. Here the CDR3 DNA reads TGCAGCGTTGGCACAGCCTCCCAGGGTGGCTACACCTTC. It translates to CSVGTASQGGYTF.

This chain connects TRBV5-1 to TRBJ2-3; a possible D gene is TRBD2 (5 bases). The germline gives CDR1 SGHRS, CDR2 YFSETQ. The CDR3 loop spans 13 amino acids. With 5 bases removed from V and 3 bases from J, the gap between germline ends came to 10 bases. CDR3 amino acids: CASRDSWTDTQYF. CDR3 DNA: TGCGCCAGCAGGGACTCCTGGACAGATACGCAGTATTTT.

CDR3 DNA: TGTGCCAGCAGTTTACGGGTTACTAATGAAAAACTGTTTTTT. Its translation: CASSLRVTNEKLFF. The V gene is TRBV27, the J gene TRBJ1-4; D is unclear. This CDR3 is built from 14 residues. V gave up 2 bases and J gave up 2 bases, with 6 bases separating them. The germline V gene encodes CDR1 MNHEY and CDR2 SMNVEV (reference sequence).

CDR3 sequence (DNA): TGTGCCAGCAGTTACTTGGGGACTAGCTTCAATGAGCAGTTCTTC. Its protein product is CASSYLGTSFNEQFF. The chain has TRBV6-5 and TRBJ2-1, with 9 bases identical to TRBD2. Germline V lookup: CDR1 MNHEY, CDR2 SVGAGI. V lost 1 base and J lost 6; bases outside the gene matches: 4. The CDR3 runs 15 residues.

The chain recombines TRBV29-1 with TRBJ2-5; unclear D gene. The assigned J gene may be wrong: the sequence end matches TRBJ2-7 better. Looked up from germline, CDR1 is SQVTM and CDR2 is ANQGSEA. This CDR3 region has 11 residues. CDR3 residues: CSVVVSYEQYF. CDR3 coding DNA: TGCAGCGTTGTCGTATCCTACGAGCAGTACTTC.

This chain connects TRBV15 to TRBJ2-2; 7 nucleotides line up with TRBD1. CDR3 length equals 16 residues. Unmatched junction bases numbered 4, after V lost 3 bases and J lost 0 bases. The germline V gene encodes CDR1 LNHNV and CDR2 YYDKDF (reference sequence). CDR3 amino acids: CATSSYRGANTGELFF. The CDR3 bases are TGTGCCACCAGCAGTTACAGGGGAGCGAACACCGGGGAGCTGTTTTTT.

The J gene is TRBJ2-2, the V gene TRBV6-1; maybe TRBD1 (5 bases). This CDR3 is 13 amino acids long. Germline V gene sequence: CDR1 MNHNS, CDR2 SASEGT. V lost 6 bases to trimming and J lost 1 base, with 6 bases between them. As DNA, the CDR3 is TGTGCCAGCAGCGGACAGAACACCGGGGAGCTGTTTTTT. Protein: CASSGQNTGELFF.

The rearrangement joins TRBV18 to TRBJ2-1; tentative D call: TRBD1 (6 bases). The CDR3 is 14 amino acids. Trimming removed 5 bases at V and 10 bases at J, with 18 bases between. Germline-derived CDR1 and CDR2 are KGHSH and LQKENI. CDR3 DNA: TGTGCCAGCTCATCTCCAGACAGGTCGTTGGAGCAGTTCTTC. It codes for CASSSPDRSLEQFF.

The V and J genes are TRBV9 and TRBJ1-4; weak D call: TRBD1 (5 bases). Germline assignment: CDR1 SGDLS and CDR2 YYNGEE. CDR3 length equals 15 residues. The V end was cut by 3 bases, the J end by 5 bases, with 14 bases between. The CDR3 region is CASSDGEGRNEKLFF. In DNA form, the CDR3 reads TGTGCCAGCAGCGATGGGGAGGGGCGGAATGAAAAACTGTTTTTT.

The CDR3 protein is CASSRTGGKNEKLFF. The CDR3 region has the DNA TGTGCCAGTAGTAGGACGGGGGGGAAGAATGAAAAACTGTTTTTT. The chain couples TRBV19 to TRBJ1-4; perhaps TRBD1 as D (5 bases). Germline V gene lookup returns CDR1 LNHDA and CDR2 SQIVND (reference sequence). V was pared by 4 bases and J by 5 bases, with 14 bases between. The CDR3 is 15 amino acids.

Only a few counts were recorded for this clone. V usage is TRBV6-5 and J usage is TRBJ1-5; D possibly corresponds to TRBD1 (6 bases). The CDR3 consists of 14 residues. Deletions cut 6 bases from V and 3 bases from J, with 12 bases between. CDR1 is MNHEY, CDR2 SVGAGI, per germline. The CDR3 protein is CASRTGRANQPQHF. DNA of the CDR3: TGTGCCAGCAGAACAGGGAGGGCCAATCAGCCCCAGCATTTT.

The chain links TRBV25-1 to TRBJ2-5; 12 bases match TRBD2. CDR1 and CDR2 from the germline V gene are MGHDK and SYGVNS. V shed 2 bases, J shed 1 base, and the junction held 8 bases outside the gene matches. The length of the CDR3 is 18 residues. CDR3 region: CASSEMSSGGEIQETQYF. In nucleotides, the CDR3 is TGTGCCAGCAGTGAAATGTCTAGCGGGGGGGAAATCCAAGAGACCCAGTACTTC.

This clone was detected only a few times. This chain connects TRBV6-1 to TRBJ2-2, with TRBD1 identical over 7 bases. Unmatched junction bases numbered 13, after V lost 10 bases and J lost 8 bases. Germline assignment: CDR1 MNHNS and CDR2 SASEGT. The CDR3 has 14 amino acids. CDR3 loop: CATTPRQGGGELFF. The CDR3, as DNA: TGTGCCACCACTCCGAGACAGGGCGGTGGGGAGCTGTTTTTT.

The chain employs TRBV27 and TRBJ1-4; D is ambiguous. Germline values: CDR1 MNHEY, CDR2 SMNVEV (reference sequence). Trimming cost V 3 bases and J 13 bases, with 18 bases left between them. The CDR3 is 14 residues long. CDR3 sequence: CASSFQAGIGGLFF. The CDR3 coding sequence is TGTGCCAGCAGTTTCCAGGCCGGGATAGGAGGACTGTTTTTT. The full variable domain, in which reference TRBV27 and TRBJ1-4 provide the parts outside the CDR3, is EAQVTQNPRYLITVTGKKLTVTCSQNMNHEYMSWYRQDPGLGLRQIYYSMNVEVTDKGDVPEGYKVSRKEKRNFPLILESPSPNQTSLYFCASSFQAGIGGLFFGSGTQLSVL.

The J gene is TRBJ2-1, the V gene TRBV6-5, with 7 bases fitting TRBD1. The ends lost 7 bases at V and 2 bases at J; junction bases unmatched: 2. Germline loops: CDR1 MNHEY, CDR2 SVGAGI. The CDR3 spans 13 residues. CDR3 loop: CASTGQTYNEQFF. DNA of the CDR3: TGTGCCAGCACGGGACAGACCTACAATGAGCAGTTCTTC.

V is TRBV19 and J is TRBJ1-5, with D tentatively TRBD1 (5 bases). Per germline, CDR1 LNHDA and CDR2 SQIVND (reference sequence). The CDR3 covers 14 residues. The V and J ends lost 5 bases and 4 bases respectively, with 12 bases between them. CDR3 DNA sequence: TGTGCCAGTAGTCTCCTCCAGGGAAATCAGCCCCAGCATTTT. Translating gives CASSLLQGNQPQHF.

This clone was recorded a few times. The sample carries other DNA sequences with the same CDR3. This chain uses TRBV5-1 with TRBJ1-2; 11 nucleotides agree with TRBD1. From germline, CDR1 is SGHRS and CDR2 YFSETQ. V shed 4 bases, J shed 4 bases, and the junction held 6 bases outside the gene matches. CDR3 length: 15 amino acids. CDR3 amino acids: CASSPAGTGGYGYTF. The CDR3 coding sequence is TGCGCCAGCAGCCCGGCCGGGACAGGGGGCTATGGCTACACCTTC.

The chain employs TRBV2 and TRBJ2-7, with 9 bases aligning to TRBD1. Germline V gene sequence: CDR1 SNHLY, CDR2 FYNNEI. Trimming at V came to 4 bases and at J to 3 bases, leaving 7 bases not matched to a gene. The CDR3 sequence is 15 residues long. The CDR3, as DNA: TGTGCCAGCAGTGGGTGGACAGGGGCCGACTACGAGCAGTACTTC. As protein: CASSGWTGADYEQYF. Filled out from reference TRBV2 and TRBJ2-7, the complete variable domain reads EPEVTQTPSHQVTQMGQEVILRCVPISNHLYFYWYRQILGQKVEFLVSFYNNEISEKSEIFDDQFSVERPDGSNFTLKIRSTKLEDSAMYFCASSGWTGADYEQYFGPGTRLTVT.

V gene TRBV4-1 combines with J gene TRBJ1-2; no definite D call. Per germline, CDR1 MGHRA and CDR2 YSYEKL. The CDR3 contains 15 residues. Trimming shortened V by 0 bases and J by 2 bases, and 10 bases separated the two germline ends. CDR3 region: CASSQEWQTNYGYTF. DNA for the CDR3: TGCGCCAGCAGCCAAGAATGGCAAACAAACTATGGCTACACCTTC.

CDR3 sequence: CAWSVRTGYGYTF. The CDR3, as DNA: TGTGCCTGGAGTGTACGCACAGGGTATGGCTACACCTTC. This chain links TRBV30 with TRBJ1-2, with a possible D match to TRBD1 (6 bases). The CDR3 is 13 amino acids. Germline V CDR1 and CDR2: GTSNPN, SVGIG (reference sequence). Between the trimmed V and J ends, which lost 0 bases and 5 bases, there was a span of 10 bases.

This chain connects TRBV29-1 to TRBJ2-1; 14 positions agree with TRBD2. From germline, CDR1 is SQVTM and CDR2 ANQGSEA. The CDR3 has 17 amino acids. The V segment lost 3 bases and the J segment 10 bases; nucleotides outside the gene matches: 14. The CDR3 is CSVDGTSGSIFQPEQFF. The CDR3 DNA follows: TGCAGCGTTGATGGGACTAGCGGGAGTATTTTTCAACCGGAGCAGTTCTTC.

V usage is TRBV6-1 and J usage is TRBJ1-1; D not resolved. V gave up 7 bases and J gave up 0 bases, with 9 bases separating them. Per germline, CDR1 MNHNS and CDR2 SASEGT. There are 13 residues in the CDR3. CDR3 nucleotides: TGTGCCAGCAAATTACAAGTGAACACTGAAGCTTTCTTT. It specifies CASKLQVNTEAFF.

The chain joins TRBV10-3 to TRBJ1-5; no firm D call. In germline, CDR1 is ENHRY, CDR2 SYGVKD. The CDR3 runs 13 residues. With 3 bases removed from V and 4 bases from J, the gap between germline ends came to 7 bases. This chain's CDR3 is CAISEQSNQPQHF. The CDR3 DNA reads as TGTGCCATCAGTGAACAGTCAAATCAGCCCCAGCATTTT.

V is TRBV18 and J is TRBJ2-5; 7 bases line up with TRBD1. The ends lost 5 bases at V and 4 bases at J; junction bases unmatched: 13. Germline V gene lookup returns CDR1 KGHSH and CDR2 LQKENI. This CDR3 has 16 residues. The CDR3 DNA follows: TGTGCCAGCTCAAAAGAAACAGGGGCCCCATCAGAGACCCAGTACTTC. Its translation is CASSKETGAPSETQYF.

The gene calls are TRBV29-1 and TRBJ2-2; 7 positions match TRBD1. The germline V gene encodes CDR1 SQVTM and CDR2 ANQGSEA. V was pared by 5 bases and J by 7 bases, with 7 bases of the junction left unmatched. CDR3 length equals 13 residues. This CDR3 is CSVFQGVHGELFF. The CDR3 DNA reads TGCAGCGTTTTTCAGGGGGTTCACGGGGAGCTGTTTTTT.

This chain links TRBV13 with TRBJ1-6; D gene ambiguous. The CDR3 runs 14 residues. Trimming stripped 4 bases from V and 4 bases from J, with 8 bases between. In germline, CDR1 is PRHDT, CDR2 FYEKMQ (reference sequence). CDR3 DNA: TGTGCCAGCAGCTCGACTGATTATAATTCACCCCTCCACTTT. Its protein is CASSSTDYNSPLHF.

This clone was seen a few times. The chain is built from TRBV13 and TRBJ2-3; 11 nucleotides align to TRBD2. Per the germline V gene, CDR1 is PRHDT and CDR2 is FYEKMQ (reference sequence). Trimming took 2 bases from V and 4 from J; bases not matched to a gene: 11. This CDR3 has 18 residues. The CDR3 is CASSLLTTLAGESDTQYF. Here the CDR3 DNA reads TGTGCCAGCAGCTTACTGACAACACTAGCGGGAGAATCAGATACGCAGTATTTT.